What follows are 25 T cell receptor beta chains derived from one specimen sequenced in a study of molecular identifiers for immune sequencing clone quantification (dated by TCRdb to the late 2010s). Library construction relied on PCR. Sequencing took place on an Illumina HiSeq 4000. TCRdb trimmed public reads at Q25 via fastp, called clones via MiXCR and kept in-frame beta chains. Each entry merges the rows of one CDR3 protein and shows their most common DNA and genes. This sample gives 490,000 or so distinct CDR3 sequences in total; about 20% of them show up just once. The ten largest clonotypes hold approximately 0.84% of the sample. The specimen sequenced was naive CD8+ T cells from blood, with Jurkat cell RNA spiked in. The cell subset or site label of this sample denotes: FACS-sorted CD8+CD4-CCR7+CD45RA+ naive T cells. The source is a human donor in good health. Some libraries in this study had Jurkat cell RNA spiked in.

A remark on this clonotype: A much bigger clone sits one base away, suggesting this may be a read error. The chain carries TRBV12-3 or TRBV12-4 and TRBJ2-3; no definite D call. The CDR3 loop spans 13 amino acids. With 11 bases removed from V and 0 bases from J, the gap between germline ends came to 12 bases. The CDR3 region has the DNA TGTGCCCGCAATGCACTTAGCACAGATACGCAGTATTTT. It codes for CARNALSTDTQYF.

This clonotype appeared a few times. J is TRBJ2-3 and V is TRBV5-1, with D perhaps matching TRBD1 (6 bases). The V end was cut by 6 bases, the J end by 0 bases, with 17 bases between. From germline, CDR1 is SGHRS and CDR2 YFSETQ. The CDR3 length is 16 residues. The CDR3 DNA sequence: TGCGCCAGCACATCCAGGGGTAAAGCTAGCACAGATACGCAGTATTTT. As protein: CASTSRGKASTDTQYF.

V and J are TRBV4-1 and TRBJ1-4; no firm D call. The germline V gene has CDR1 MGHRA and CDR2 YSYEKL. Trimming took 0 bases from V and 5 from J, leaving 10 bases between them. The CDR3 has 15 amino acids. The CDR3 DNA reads TGCGCCAGCAGCCAAGATCGTCGGAGCAATGAAAAACTGTTTTTT. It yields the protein CASSQDRRSNEKLFF.

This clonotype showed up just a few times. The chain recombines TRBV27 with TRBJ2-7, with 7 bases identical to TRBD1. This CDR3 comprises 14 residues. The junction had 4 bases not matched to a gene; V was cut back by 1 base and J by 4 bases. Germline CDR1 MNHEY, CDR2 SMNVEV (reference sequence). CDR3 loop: CASSLWPGQYEQYF. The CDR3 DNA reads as TGTGCCAGCAGTTTATGGCCGGGACAGTACGAGCAGTACTTC.

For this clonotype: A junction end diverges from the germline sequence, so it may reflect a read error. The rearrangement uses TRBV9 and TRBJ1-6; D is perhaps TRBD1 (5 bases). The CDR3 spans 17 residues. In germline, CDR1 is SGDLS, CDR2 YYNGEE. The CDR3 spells CASGVTVGGSYNSPLHF. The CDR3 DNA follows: TGTGCCAGCGGCGTTACAGTTGGGGGCTCCTATAATTCACCCCTCCACTTT.

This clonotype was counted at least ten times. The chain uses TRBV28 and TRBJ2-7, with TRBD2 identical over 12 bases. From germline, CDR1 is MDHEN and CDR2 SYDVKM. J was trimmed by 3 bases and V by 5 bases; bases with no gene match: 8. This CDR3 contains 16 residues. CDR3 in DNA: TGTGCCAGCAGTCCCTGGACTAGCGGGACCGACTACGAGCAGTACTTC. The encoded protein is CASSPWTSGTDYEQYF.

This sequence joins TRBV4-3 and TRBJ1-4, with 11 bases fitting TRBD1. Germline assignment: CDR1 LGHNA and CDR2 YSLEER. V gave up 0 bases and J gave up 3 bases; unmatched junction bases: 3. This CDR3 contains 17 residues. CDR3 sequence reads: CASSQDGQGASNEKLFF. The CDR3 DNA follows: TGCGCCAGCAGCCAAGATGGACAGGGGGCCTCTAATGAAAAACTGTTTTTT.

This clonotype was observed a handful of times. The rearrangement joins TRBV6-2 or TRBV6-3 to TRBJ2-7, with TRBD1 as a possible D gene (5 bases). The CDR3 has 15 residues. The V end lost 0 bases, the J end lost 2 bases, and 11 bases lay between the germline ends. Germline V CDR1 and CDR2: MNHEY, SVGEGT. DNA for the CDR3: TGTGCCAGCAGTTACTCGACAGAGCCAACCTACGAGCAGTACTTC. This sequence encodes CASSYSTEPTYEQYF.

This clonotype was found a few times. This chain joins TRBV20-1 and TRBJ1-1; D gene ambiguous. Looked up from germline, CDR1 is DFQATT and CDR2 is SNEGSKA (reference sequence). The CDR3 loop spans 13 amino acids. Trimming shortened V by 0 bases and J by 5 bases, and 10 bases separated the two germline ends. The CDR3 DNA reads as TGCAGTGCTAGAGATCCCGTAACTACTGAAGCTTTCTTT. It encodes CSARDPVTTEAFF.

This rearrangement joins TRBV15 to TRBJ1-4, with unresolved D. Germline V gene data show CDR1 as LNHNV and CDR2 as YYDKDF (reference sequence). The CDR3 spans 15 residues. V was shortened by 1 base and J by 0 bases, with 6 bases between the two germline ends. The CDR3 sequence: CATSRVVATNEKLFF. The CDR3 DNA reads TGTGCCACCAGCAGAGTTGTTGCAACTAATGAAAAACTGTTTTTT. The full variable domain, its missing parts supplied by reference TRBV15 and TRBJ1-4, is DAMVIQNPRYQVTQFGKPVTLSCSQTLNHNVMYWYQQKSSQAPKLLFHYYDKDFNNEADTPDNFQSRRPNTSFCFLDIRSPGLGDTAMYLCATSRVVATNEKLFFGSGTQLSVL.

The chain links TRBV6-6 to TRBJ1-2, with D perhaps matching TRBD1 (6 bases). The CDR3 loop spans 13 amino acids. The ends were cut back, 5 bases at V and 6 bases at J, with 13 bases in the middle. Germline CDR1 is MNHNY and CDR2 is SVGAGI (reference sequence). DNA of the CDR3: TGTGCCAGCAGTCAAACAGGGTCCGATGGCTACACCTTC. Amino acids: CASSQTGSDGYTF.

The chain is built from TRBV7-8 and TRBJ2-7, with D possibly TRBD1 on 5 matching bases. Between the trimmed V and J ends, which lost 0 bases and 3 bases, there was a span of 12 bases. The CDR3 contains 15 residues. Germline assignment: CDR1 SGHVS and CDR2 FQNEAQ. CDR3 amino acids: CASSLAGPGNYEQYF. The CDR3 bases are TGTGCCAGCAGCTTAGCGGGGCCAGGGAACTACGAGCAGTACTTC.

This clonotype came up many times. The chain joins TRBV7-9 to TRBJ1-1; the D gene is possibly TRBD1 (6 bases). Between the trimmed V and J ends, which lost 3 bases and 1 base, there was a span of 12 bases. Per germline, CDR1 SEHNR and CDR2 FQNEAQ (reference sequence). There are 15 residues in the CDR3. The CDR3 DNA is TGTGCCAGCAGCTTGAAAACAGGGTGGAACACTGAAGCTTTCTTT. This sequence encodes CASSLKTGWNTEAFF.

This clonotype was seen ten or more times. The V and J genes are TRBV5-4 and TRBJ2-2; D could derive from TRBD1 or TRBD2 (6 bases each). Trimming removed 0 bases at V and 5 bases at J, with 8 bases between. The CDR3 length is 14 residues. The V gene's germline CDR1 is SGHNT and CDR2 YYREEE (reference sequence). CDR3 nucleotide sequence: TGTGCCAGCAGCTTGGAAGGGGGGACCGGGGAGCTGTTTTTT. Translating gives CASSLEGGTGELFF.

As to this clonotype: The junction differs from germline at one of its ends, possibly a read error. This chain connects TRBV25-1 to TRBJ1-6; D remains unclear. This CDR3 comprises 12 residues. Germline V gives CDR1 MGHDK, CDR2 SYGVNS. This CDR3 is CANSEYMSPLHF. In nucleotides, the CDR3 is TGTGCCAACAGTGAATATATGTCACCCCTCCACTTT.

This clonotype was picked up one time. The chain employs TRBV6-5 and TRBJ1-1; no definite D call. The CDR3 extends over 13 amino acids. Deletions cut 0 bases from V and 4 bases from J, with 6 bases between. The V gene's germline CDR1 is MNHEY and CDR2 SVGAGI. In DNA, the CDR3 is TGTGCCAGCAGTTACTCCCCATTCACTGAAGCTTTCTTT. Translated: CASSYSPFTEAFF.

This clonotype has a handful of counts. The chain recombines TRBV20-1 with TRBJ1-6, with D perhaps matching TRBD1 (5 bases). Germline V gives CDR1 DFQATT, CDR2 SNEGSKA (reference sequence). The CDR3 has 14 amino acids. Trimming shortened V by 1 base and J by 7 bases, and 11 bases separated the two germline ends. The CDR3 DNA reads TGCAGTGCTAGAGGGGCAGGGAGGAATTCACCCCTCCACTTT. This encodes CSARGAGRNSPLHF.

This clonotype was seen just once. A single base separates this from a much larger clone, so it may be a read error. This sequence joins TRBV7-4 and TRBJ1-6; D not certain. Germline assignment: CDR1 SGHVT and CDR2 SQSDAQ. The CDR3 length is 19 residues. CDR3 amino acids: CASSLEGGRPGHSNSPPHF. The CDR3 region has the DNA TGTGCCAGCAGCTTAGAGGGAGGTCGTCCAGGCCATTCAAATTCACCCCCCCACTTT.

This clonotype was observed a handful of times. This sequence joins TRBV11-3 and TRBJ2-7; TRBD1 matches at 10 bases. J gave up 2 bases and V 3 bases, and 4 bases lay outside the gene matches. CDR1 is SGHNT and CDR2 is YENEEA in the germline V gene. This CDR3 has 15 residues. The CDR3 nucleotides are TGTGCCAGCAGCTTCCGGACAGGGGGACCCTACGAGCAGTACTTC. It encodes CASSFRTGGPYEQYF.

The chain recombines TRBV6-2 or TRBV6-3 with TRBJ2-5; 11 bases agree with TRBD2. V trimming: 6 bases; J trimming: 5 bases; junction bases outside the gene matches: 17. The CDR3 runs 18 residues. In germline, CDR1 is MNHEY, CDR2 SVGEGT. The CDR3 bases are TGTGCCAGCAGGACCCAGATAGCGGGAGGGCGGTTGCAGGAGACCCAGTACTTC. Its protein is CASRTQIAGGRLQETQYF.

CDR3 in amino acids: CASSGLFQVTLEAGNTIYF. Written as DNA, the CDR3 is TGTGCCAGCAGCGGCTTGTTCCAGGTTACCTTAGAAGCTGGAAACACCATATATTTT. The chain has TRBV7-9 and TRBJ1-3; D is unclear. CDR1 is SEHNR and CDR2 is FQNEAQ in the germline V gene (reference sequence). The CDR3 totals 19 residues. Trimming left V 5 bases short and J 2 bases short, with 25 bases between. The variable domain in full, completed from reference TRBV7-9 and TRBJ1-3, reads DTGVSQNPRHKITKRGQNVTFRCDPISEHNRLYWYRQTLGQGPEFLTYFQNEAQLEKSRLLSDRFSAERPKGSFSTLEIQRTEQGDSAMYLCASSGLFQVTLEAGNTIYFGEGSWLTVV.

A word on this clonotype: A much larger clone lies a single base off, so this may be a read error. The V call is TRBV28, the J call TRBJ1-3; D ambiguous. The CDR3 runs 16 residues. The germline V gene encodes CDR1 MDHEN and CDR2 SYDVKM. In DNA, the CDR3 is TGTGCCAGCACCAAACGCGGTCGTCTCTCTGGAAACACCATAAATTTT. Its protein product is CASTKRGRLSGNTINF.

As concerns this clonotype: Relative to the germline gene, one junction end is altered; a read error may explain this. DNA of the CDR3: TGTGCCAGCAGCTTGAGGATCTTGGGCAAGGCAGGGGGATCCTACAAGCAGTACTTC. Amino acids: CASSLRILGKAGGSYKQYF. V usage is TRBV5-4 and J usage is TRBJ2-7; TRBD1 matches 7 bases. The CDR3 loop spans 19 amino acids. Germline V CDR1 and CDR2: SGHNT, YYREEE (reference sequence). The whole variable domain, filled in from reference TRBV5-4 and TRBJ2-7, reads ETGVTQSPTHLIKTRGQQVTLRCSSQSGHNTVSWYQQALGQGPQFIFQYYREEENGRGNFPPRFSGLQFPNYSSELNVNALELDDSALYLCASSLRILGKAGGSYKQYFGPGTRLTVT.

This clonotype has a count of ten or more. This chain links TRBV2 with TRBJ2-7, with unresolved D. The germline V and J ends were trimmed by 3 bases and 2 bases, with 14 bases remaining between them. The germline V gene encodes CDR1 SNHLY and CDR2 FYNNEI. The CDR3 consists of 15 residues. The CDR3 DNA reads TGTGCCAGCAGTGAGTTTGGTGTGAGTACCTACGAGCAGTACTTC. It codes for CASSEFGVSTYEQYF.

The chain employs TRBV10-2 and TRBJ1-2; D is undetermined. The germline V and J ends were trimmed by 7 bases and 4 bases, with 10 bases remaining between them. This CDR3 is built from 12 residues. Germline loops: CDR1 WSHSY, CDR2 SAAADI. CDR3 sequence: CASTPNGYGYTF. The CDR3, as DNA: TGCGCCAGCACTCCCAATGGCTATGGCTACACCTTC.